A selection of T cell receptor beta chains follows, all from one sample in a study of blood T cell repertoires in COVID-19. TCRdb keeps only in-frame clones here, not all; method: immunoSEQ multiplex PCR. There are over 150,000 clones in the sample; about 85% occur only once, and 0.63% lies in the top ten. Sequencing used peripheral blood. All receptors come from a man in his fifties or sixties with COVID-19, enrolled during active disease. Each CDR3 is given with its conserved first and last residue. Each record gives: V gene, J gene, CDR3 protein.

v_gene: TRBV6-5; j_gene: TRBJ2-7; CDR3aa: CASRDSLSYEQYF
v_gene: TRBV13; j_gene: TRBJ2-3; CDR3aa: CASKLAQSTDTQYF
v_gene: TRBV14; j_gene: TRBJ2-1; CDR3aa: CASSQEIAGGPNEQFF
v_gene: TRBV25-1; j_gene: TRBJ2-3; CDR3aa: CASSEWSGGPDTQYF
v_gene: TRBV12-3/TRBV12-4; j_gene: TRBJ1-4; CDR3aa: CASSFGQGEKLFF
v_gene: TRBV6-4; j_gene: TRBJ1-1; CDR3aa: CASRRGQGVSNTEAFF
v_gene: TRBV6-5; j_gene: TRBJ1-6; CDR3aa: CASSSQGALGSPLHF
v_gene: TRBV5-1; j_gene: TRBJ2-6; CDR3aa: CASSLALSGANVLTF
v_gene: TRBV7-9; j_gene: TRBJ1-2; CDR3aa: CASSLEGQSGYTF
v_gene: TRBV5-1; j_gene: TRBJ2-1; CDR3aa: CASLSYNEQFF
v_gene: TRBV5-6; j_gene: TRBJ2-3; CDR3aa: CASSLVGGGTDTQYF
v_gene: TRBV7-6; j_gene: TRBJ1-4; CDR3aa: CASSDNVFGREKLFF
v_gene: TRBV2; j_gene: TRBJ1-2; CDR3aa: CASSENNYGYTF
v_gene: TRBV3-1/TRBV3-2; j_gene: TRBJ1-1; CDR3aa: CASSRRQTNTEAFF
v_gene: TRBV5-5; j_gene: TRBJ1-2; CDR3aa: CASSLRQGAGYGYTF
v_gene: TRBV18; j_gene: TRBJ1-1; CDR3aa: CASSPSWDRRNTEAFF
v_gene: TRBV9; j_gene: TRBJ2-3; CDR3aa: CASSVYQGTTDTQYF
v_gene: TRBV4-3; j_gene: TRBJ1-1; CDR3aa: CASSLAGAMNTEAFF
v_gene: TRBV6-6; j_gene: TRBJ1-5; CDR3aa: CASSYTEGNQPQHF
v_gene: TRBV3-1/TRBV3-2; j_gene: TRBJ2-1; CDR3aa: CASSPGQGANEQFF
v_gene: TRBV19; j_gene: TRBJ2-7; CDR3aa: CASSIGTIMGTGFSYEQYF
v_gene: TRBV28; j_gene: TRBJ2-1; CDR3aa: CASSLAGNSFLSNEQFF
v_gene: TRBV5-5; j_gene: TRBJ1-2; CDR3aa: CASSSSSGGYTF
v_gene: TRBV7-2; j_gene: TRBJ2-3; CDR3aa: CASNPVVAGSGTQYF
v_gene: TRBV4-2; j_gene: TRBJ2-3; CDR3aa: CASSQAGTSDTQYF
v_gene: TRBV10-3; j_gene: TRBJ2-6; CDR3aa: CAISEPGLLGANVLTF